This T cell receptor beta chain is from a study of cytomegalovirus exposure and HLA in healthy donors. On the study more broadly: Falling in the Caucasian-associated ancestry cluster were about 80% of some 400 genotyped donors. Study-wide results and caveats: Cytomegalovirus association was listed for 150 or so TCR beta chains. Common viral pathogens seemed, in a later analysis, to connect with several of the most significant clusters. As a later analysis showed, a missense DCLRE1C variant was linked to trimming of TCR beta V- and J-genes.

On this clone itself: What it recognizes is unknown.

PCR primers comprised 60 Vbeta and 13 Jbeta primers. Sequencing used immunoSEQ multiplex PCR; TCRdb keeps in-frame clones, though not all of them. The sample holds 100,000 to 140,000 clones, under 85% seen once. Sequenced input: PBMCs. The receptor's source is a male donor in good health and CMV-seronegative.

Written as DNA, the CDR3 is TGTGCCAGCAGTCCTATTGGACAGGGAGGTTTCTTCTACGAGCAGTACTTC. Translated, it gives CASSPIGQGGFFYEQYF. The chain is built from TRBV28 and TRBJ2-7, with 8 bases identical to TRBD1. This CDR3 has 17 amino acids. V lost 5 bases and J lost 3; bases outside the gene matches: 15. In germline, CDR1 is MDHEN, CDR2 SYDVKM.